The clone carrying this T cell receptor beta chain is a singleton in its sample. As yet, its antigen is unknown. Trimming left V 0 bases short and J 3 bases short, with 13 bases between. The CDR3 is 16 amino acids. In germline, CDR1 is LGHNA, CDR2 YSLEER. With random hexamers, roughly 0.5 to 1 ug RNA was reverse transcribed. Amplification of TCR beta CDR3 by immunoSEQ multiplex PCR spanned 54 Vbeta and 13 Jbeta. TCRdb re-called the immunoSEQ multiplex PCR reads with MiXCR, one entry per CDR3 protein. The data contain 180,000 or so distinct CDR3 sequences, 85% to 95% of them singletons. The authors carried out high-throughput sequencing of TCR beta. They applied it to CD8+ and CD4+ T cells obtained from blood. TEMRA cells were enriched by FACS, and CD4+ and CD8+ T cells were negatively isolated. The data were obtained in a study of CD8 T cells in Susac syndrome. Study-wide points: It was acknowledged by the study that relatively few individuals were included in its TCR sequencing and HLA analysis.

The chain recombines TRBV4-3 with TRBJ2-3; TRBD1 or TRBD2 may be the D gene (5 bases each). Sequenced input: CD4+ T cells from PBMCs. The sequence came from a human donor in good health. The CDR3 reads CASSQDRAEGTDTQYF. The CDR3 bases are TGCGCCAGCAGCCAAGATCGGGCAGAGGGGACAGATACGCAGTATTTT.